The clone carrying this T cell receptor beta chain showed up just once. The data were obtained in a study of T cell changes during pregnancy in multiple sclerosis. TCRdb's table, derived via immunoSEQ multiplex PCR, lists solely in-frame clones and lacks some. The table lists some 52,000 clones, approximately 92% of them singletons. CDR1 is KGHSH and CDR2 is LQKENI in the germline V gene. The CDR3 is 15 amino acids. The ends were cut back, 2 bases at V and 5 bases at J, with 12 bases in the middle. The receptor was isolated from a female donor with multiple sclerosis, enrolled in a pregnancy study. V gene TRBV18 combines with J gene TRBJ2-2; D may be TRBD1 (5 bases). The sequences come from CD4+ T cells from peripheral blood mononuclear cells, collected in the third trimester of pregnancy. Written as DNA, the CDR3 is TGTGCCAGCTCACCATTGACAGTCAGGACCGGGGAGCTGTTTTTT. This translates into CASSPLTVRTGELFF.